The 9 T cell receptor beta chains below were found in one sample sequenced in a study of T cells in narcolepsy (dated by TCRdb to the late 2010s). The library was produced with the immunoSEQ multiplex PCR assay. As stored in TCRdb, this immuneACCESS dataset retains in-frame rearrangements with V and J assigned. A fraction of the clones does not appear; measured against another copy, unresolved V genes explain less than half of the discrepancy, and the remainder lacks a known reason. Present in this sample are 20,000 to 30,000 clones, approximately 77% of which were seen just once. The top ten clonotypes cover around 1% of the sample. Material for sequencing was memory (CD45RA-) CD4+ T cells from blood. The sample's cell subset or site label, decoded: memory T cells sorted ex vivo from peripheral blood. The receptors here all came from a human donor in good health.

The rearrangement joins TRBV6-1 to TRBJ2-4; 13 nucleotides align to TRBD2. Germline V lookup: CDR1 MNHNS, CDR2 SASEGT. With V trimmed by 4 bases and J by 2 bases, 11 bases remained unmatched. The length of the CDR3 is 19 residues. The CDR3 region has the DNA TGTGCCAGCAGTGGGGGGTGGTGGACTAGCGGGAGAACCAAAAACATTCAGTACTTC. This gives the protein CASSGGWWTSGRTKNIQYF.

The chain recombines TRBV10-1 with TRBJ2-3; TRBD2 might be the D (5 bases). The CDR3 runs 13 residues. With 3 bases removed from V and 5 bases from J, the gap between germline ends came to 9 bases. From germline, CDR1 is WNHNN and CDR2 SYGVQD (reference sequence). The DNA of the CDR3 is TGCGCCAGCAGTGACGCCCGGGAAGATACGCAGTATTTT. Protein product: CASSDAREDTQYF.

The chain joins TRBV6-6 to TRBJ1-5; D is unclear. Per the germline V gene, CDR1 is MNHNY and CDR2 is SVGAGI (reference sequence). This CDR3 comprises 14 residues. Trimming shortened V by 3 bases and J by 2 bases, and 8 bases separated the two germline ends. The CDR3 sequence is CASSYASGNQPQHF. In DNA form, the CDR3 reads TGTGCCAGCAGTTATGCCTCCGGCAATCAGCCCCAGCATTTT.

The chain is built from TRBV5-5 and TRBJ2-2, with D uncertain. Trimming stripped 7 bases from V and 0 bases from J, with 10 bases between. This CDR3 is 14 amino acids long. Germline V gives CDR1 SGHKS, CDR2 YYEKEE (reference sequence). CDR3 nucleotide sequence: TGTGCCAGCGGAAGGGATACGAACACCGGGGAGCTGTTTTTT. This encodes CASGRDTNTGELFF. Full variable domain (missing parts from reference TRBV5-5 and TRBJ2-2): DAGVTQSPTHLIKTRGQQVTLRCSPISGHKSVSWYQQVLGQGPQFIFQYYEKEERGRGNFPDRFSARQFPNYSSELNVNALLLGDSALYLCASGRDTNTGELFFGEGSRLTVL.

The V call is TRBV7-3, the J call TRBJ2-1; 7 bases are a match to TRBD1. This CDR3 is built from 13 residues. Germline CDR1 reads SGHTA; CDR2 reads FQGTGA. After removal of 5 bases from V and 9 bases from J, the junction contained 7 bases not matched to a gene. The CDR3 DNA reads TGTGCCAGCAGCGCCACAGGGGTTGGTGAGCAGTTCTTC. Translated, it gives CASSATGVGEQFF.

This clone has only a few counts. The chain couples TRBV5-1 to TRBJ1-4; 8 positions agree with TRBD1. V lost 0 bases and J lost 5; bases outside the gene matches: 3. The CDR3 sequence is 15 residues long. CDR1 SGHRS and CDR2 YFSETQ come from the germline V gene. This chain's CDR3 is CASSLGTGGNEKLFF. The CDR3 DNA reads TGCGCCAGCAGCTTGGGTACAGGGGGGAATGAAAAACTGTTTTTT.

This rearrangement joins TRBV11-3 to TRBJ2-2; the D gene is possibly TRBD2 (7 bases). Germline lookup yields CDR1 SGHNT and CDR2 YENEEA. Deletions cut 5 bases from V and 7 bases from J, with 20 bases between. This CDR3 contains 16 residues. CDR3 bases: TGTGCCAGCAGCCCCATCGGGGGGCAGCGTGACGGGGAGCTGTTTTTT. Translating it yields CASSPIGGQRDGELFF.

The sample holds a few counts of this clone. The chain uses TRBV9 and TRBJ1-3; 11 bases are shared with TRBD1. Germline V gives CDR1 SGDLS, CDR2 YYNGEE. V dropped 4 bases and J dropped 2; count of bases not matched to a gene: 2. The CDR3 loop spans 15 amino acids. The CDR3 region is CASSPGQGAGNTIYF. CDR3 DNA: TGTGCCAGCAGCCCGGGACAGGGGGCTGGAAACACCATATATTTT.

The chain joins TRBV7-2 to TRBJ1-5, with a possible D match to TRBD1 (6 bases). V lost 5 bases and J 6 bases, leaving 17 bases between the germline ends. This CDR3 comprises 15 residues. The germline CDR1 and CDR2 sequences are SGHTA and FQGNSA. In DNA form, the CDR3 reads TGTGCCAGCAGCCCGGGTTGGGGGCAGGGTCAGCCCCAGCATTTT. Its protein is CASSPGWGQGQPQHF. Based on the CDR3 plus reference TRBV7-2 and TRBJ1-5, the full variable domain is GAGVSQSPSNKVTEKGKDVELRCDPISGHTALYWYRQSLGQGLEFLIYFQGNSAPDKSGLPSDRFSAERTGGSVSTLTIQRTQQEDSAVYLCASSPGWGQGQPQHFGDGTRLSIL.